These 19 T cell receptor beta chains came from one sample sequenced in a study of early T cells in non-severe SARS-CoV-2 infection. TCRdb re-called the 5' RACE reads with MiXCR, one entry per CDR3 protein. The table shows some 77,000 distinct CDR3 sequences, with 5% occurring only once. Sequencing was performed on whole blood, taken at baseline. Receptors were obtained from an adult who was a healthcare worker with PCR-confirmed SARS-CoV-2 infection or an uninfected control (not recorded which).

This clonotype occurred a few times. CDR3 nucleotide sequence: TGTGCCAGCAGGCCTACCCGCGGGGTAGCGGGAAGTACCGGGGAGCTGTTTTTT. Translation gives CASRPTRGVAGSTGELFF. This sequence joins TRBV3-1 and TRBJ2-2; TRBD2 matches 8 bases. The CDR3 has 18 amino acids. Germline V gene data show CDR1 as LGHDT and CDR2 as YNNKEL (reference sequence). Trimming removed 6 bases from V and 5 bases from J; junction bases left unmatched: 17.

This clonotype was recorded a few times. The chain employs TRBV18 and TRBJ1-4; D remains ambiguous. The CDR3 extends over 14 amino acids. Trimming took off 2 bases at V and 5 bases at J, with 9 bases between the two ends. CDR1 and CDR2 (germline): KGHSH, LQKENI. Written as DNA, the CDR3 is TGTGCCAGCTCACCAGGAACAGTAAATGAAAAACTGTTTTTT. Translation: CASSPGTVNEKLFF.

V usage is TRBV9 and J usage is TRBJ2-3; D ambiguous. Germline V CDR1 and CDR2: SGDLS, YYNGEE. V was clipped by 4 bases and J by 0 bases, with 12 bases between them. This CDR3 spans 15 amino acids. The CDR3 DNA sequence: TGTGCCAGCAGCTCTCAACGGTCCAGCACAGATACGCAGTATTTT. This codes for CASSSQRSSTDTQYF. The whole variable domain, filled in from reference TRBV9 and TRBJ2-3, reads DSGVTQTPKHLITATGQRVTLRCSPRSGDLSVYWYQQSLDQGLQFLIQYYNGEERAKGNILERFSAQQFPDLHSELNLSSLELGDSALYFCASSSQRSSTDTQYFGPGTRLTVL.

This clonotype showed up many times. The chain links TRBV4-2 to TRBJ2-1; D unresolved. V lost 7 bases and J lost 7, with 20 bases in between. This CDR3 contains 15 residues. The V gene's germline CDR1 is LGHNA and CDR2 YNFKEQ. The CDR3 DNA follows: TGTGCCAGCATGCCGCATCCGGGTCGTGGGAATGAGCAGTTCTTC. Its protein is CASMPHPGRGNEQFF.

In this sample, this clonotype turned up many times. The genes are TRBV6-5 and TRBJ1-1, with D perhaps matching TRBD1 (5 bases). From germline, CDR1 is MNHEY and CDR2 SVGAGI. CDR3 length: 16 amino acids. The germline V and J ends were trimmed by 2 bases and 3 bases, with 16 bases remaining between them. In DNA, the CDR3 is TGTGCCAGCAGTTACCTCTGGGCAGGGCTTTACACTGAAGCTTTCTTT. Its protein product is CASSYLWAGLYTEAFF.

This clonotype was detected ten times or more. This chain uses TRBV27 with TRBJ1-5, with 10 positions matching TRBD1. The CDR3 loop spans 15 amino acids. CDR1 and CDR2 (germline): MNHEY, SMNVEV (reference sequence). With V trimmed by 5 bases and J by 2 bases, 3 bases remained unmatched. The CDR3 coding sequence is TGTGCCAGCAGTATAGGGACAGGGGGCAATCAGCCCCAGCATTTT. As protein: CASSIGTGGNQPQHF.

CDR3 sequence: CASSRTSGVRKETQYF. The CDR3 DNA follows: TGTGCCAGCAGCAGGACTAGCGGGGTACGAAAAGAGACCCAGTACTTC. This chain uses TRBV7-8 with TRBJ2-5, with 12 bases lining up with TRBD2. The CDR3 is 16 residues long. With V trimmed by 5 bases and J by 3 bases, 7 bases remained unmatched. Germline CDR1 is SGHVS and CDR2 is FQNEAQ. Using reference TRBV7-8 and TRBJ2-5 for the parts outside the CDR3, the full variable domain is GAGVSQSPRYKVAKRGQDVALRCDPISGHVSLFWYQQALGQGPEFLTYFQNEAQLDKSGLPSDRFFAERPEGSVSTLKIQRTQQEDSAVYLCASSRTSGVRKETQYFGPGTRLLVL.

The sample holds many counts of this clonotype. The CDR3 sequence: CASRLGSISGGSATNEKLFF. In nucleotides, the CDR3 is TGCGCCAGCAGATTAGGATCGATCAGCGGTGGGAGTGCAACTAATGAAAAACTGTTTTTT. The chain has TRBV5-1 and TRBJ1-4; D remains unclear. Trimming shortened V by 5 bases and J by 0 bases, and 26 bases separated the two germline ends. CDR1 is SGHRS and CDR2 is YFSETQ in the germline V gene. CDR3 size: 20 residues.

This clonotype has a count of ten or more. The rearrangement uses TRBV12-3 or TRBV12-4 and TRBJ1-2; D possibly corresponds to TRBD1 (5 bases). The CDR3 has 14 residues. The V gene lost 7 bases and the J gene lost 1 base, with 13 bases spanning the gap. The CDR3 sequence: CASTPGGVNYGYTF. The CDR3, as DNA: TGTGCCAGCACCCCGGGGGGGGTTAACTATGGCTACACCTTC.

This clonotype was observed a few times. J is TRBJ2-1 and V is TRBV29-1; 12 nucleotides line up with TRBD1. Germline V CDR1 and CDR2: SQVTM, ANQGSEA. The junction had 8 bases not matched to a gene; V was cut back by 7 bases and J by 7 bases. CDR3 size: 14 residues. Here the CDR3 reads CSERGQGAENEQFF. The DNA of the CDR3 is TGCAGCGAGAGGGGACAGGGGGCTGAAAATGAGCAGTTCTTC.

This clonotype appeared many times. This chain connects TRBV14 to TRBJ2-1; D perhaps matches TRBD2 (6 bases). This CDR3 comprises 16 residues. From germline, CDR1 is SGHDN and CDR2 FVKESK. V shed 3 bases and J shed 7 bases, with 19 bases lying between them. In DNA, the CDR3 is TGTGCCAGCAGCCACCTCGGGACTTTCGTCCCTAATGAGCAGTTCTTC. As protein: CASSHLGTFVPNEQFF.

This clonotype came up a few times. The junction does not match germline at one end; this may be a read error. The chain combines TRBV9 with TRBJ2-5; D tentatively fits TRBD1 or TRBD2 (5 bases each). Germline V gene lookup returns CDR1 SGDLS and CDR2 YYNGEE. This CDR3 has 15 residues. This chain's CDR3 is CASNVEPGTQETQYF. The CDR3, as DNA: TGTGCCAGCAACGTAGAGCCCGGGACCCAAGAGACCCAGTACTTC.

This clonotype was counted a few times. The CDR3 reads CASLPHGTSPGELFF. CDR3 nucleotide sequence: TGCGCCAGCTTGCCCCATGGCACCTCGCCCGGGGAGCTGTTTTTT. The gene calls are TRBV5-1 and TRBJ2-2; D remains unclear. V lost 7 bases and J lost 6, with 19 bases in between. Looked up from germline, CDR1 is SGHRS and CDR2 is YFSETQ. This CDR3 spans 15 amino acids. Together with reference TRBV5-1 and TRBJ2-2, the CDR3 gives the full variable domain: KAGVTQTPRYLIKTRGQQVTLSCSPISGHRSVSWYQQTPGQGLQFLFEYFSETQRNKGNFPGRFSGRQFSNSRSEMNVSTLELGDSALYLCASLPHGTSPGELFFGEGSRLTVL.

This clonotype has more than one count but fewer than ten. The V call is TRBV7-9, the J call TRBJ2-1, with 11 bases lining up with TRBD2. With 5 bases clipped from V and 6 bases from J, the junction kept 6 bases outside the gene matches. The length of the CDR3 is 15 residues. Germline assignment: CDR1 SEHNR and CDR2 FQNEAQ (reference sequence). This chain's CDR3 is CASSLSGRGFNEQFF. Here the CDR3 DNA reads TGTGCCAGCAGCCTTAGCGGGAGGGGGTTCAATGAGCAGTTCTTC.

The V call is TRBV5-1, the J call TRBJ2-2; 9 nucleotides agree with TRBD2. The CDR3 is 16 residues long. Germline V CDR1 and CDR2: SGHRS, YFSETQ. Unmatched junction bases numbered 6, after V lost 1 base and J lost 5 bases. The CDR3 sequence is CASSLTGTSSTGELFF. CDR3 bases: TGCGCCAGCAGCTTGACCGGGACTAGCAGTACCGGGGAGCTGTTTTTT.

In its sample, this clonotype was seen many times. V usage is TRBV20-1 and J usage is TRBJ2-7; TRBD1 matches 9 bases. The CDR3 loop spans 14 amino acids. Unmatched junction bases numbered 6, after V lost 1 base and J lost 5 bases. CDR1 is DFQATT and CDR2 is SNEGSKA in the germline V gene (reference sequence). CDR3 residues: CSARVGTGPDEQYF. In DNA, the CDR3 is TGCAGTGCTAGAGTTGGGACAGGGCCGGACGAGCAGTACTTC.

This clonotype was seen many times. J is TRBJ1-1 and V is TRBV30; 7 positions agree with TRBD1. V was clipped by 0 bases and J by 6 bases; unmatched bases: 4. Per germline, CDR1 GTSNPN and CDR2 SVGIG (reference sequence). There are 13 residues in the CDR3. The CDR3 coding sequence is TGTGCCTGGAGTGTGACAGGGCGGCCTGAAGCTTTCTTT. Amino acid sequence: CAWSVTGRPEAFF.

This clonotype showed up many times. The genes are TRBV28 and TRBJ2-1, with D perhaps TRBD1 (5 bases). The V gene's germline CDR1 is MDHEN and CDR2 SYDVKM. This CDR3 is 14 amino acids long. Between the trimmed V and J ends, which lost 5 bases and 6 bases, there was a span of 14 bases. DNA for the CDR3: TGTGCCAGCAGTCGCCCGGACACACTCAATGAGCAGTTCTTC. It translates to CASSRPDTLNEQFF.

Worth noting for this clonotype: This may be a read error, as it is one base from a much larger clone. This chain connects TRBV7-8 to TRBJ1-4; D possibly corresponds to TRBD1 (5 bases). CDR1 is SGHVS, CDR2 FQNEAQ, per germline. This CDR3 contains 14 residues. This chain's CDR3 is CATSLQRRDEKLFF. The CDR3 DNA reads as TGTGCCACCAGCTTACAGAGGCGGGACGAAAAACTGTTTTTT.